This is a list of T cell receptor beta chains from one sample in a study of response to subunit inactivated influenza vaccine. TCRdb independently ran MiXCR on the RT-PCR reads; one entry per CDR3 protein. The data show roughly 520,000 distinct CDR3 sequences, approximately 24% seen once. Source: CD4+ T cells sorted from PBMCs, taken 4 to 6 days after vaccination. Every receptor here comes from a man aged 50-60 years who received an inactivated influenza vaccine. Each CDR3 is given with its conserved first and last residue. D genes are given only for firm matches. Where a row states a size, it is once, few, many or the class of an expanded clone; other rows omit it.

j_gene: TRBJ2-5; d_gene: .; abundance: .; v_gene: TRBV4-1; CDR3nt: TGCGCCAGCAGCAAAGGGGGAGGAGTTAACCAAGAGACCCAGTACTTC; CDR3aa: CASSKGGGVNQETQYF
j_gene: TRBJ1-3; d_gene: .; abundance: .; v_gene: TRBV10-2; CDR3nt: TGCGCCAGCAGTGGGGGACACCTCGTCGGAAACACCATATATTTT; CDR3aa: CASSGGHLVGNTIYF
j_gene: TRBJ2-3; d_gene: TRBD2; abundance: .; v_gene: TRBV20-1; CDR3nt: TGCAGTGCTAGTTCGGGGGGTTCCACAGATACGCAGTATTTT; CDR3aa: CSASSGGSTDTQYF
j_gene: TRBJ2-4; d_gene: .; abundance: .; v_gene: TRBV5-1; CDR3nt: TGCGCCAGCAGCTTGTCGTATGCAAAAAACATTCAGTACTTC; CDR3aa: CASSLSYAKNIQYF
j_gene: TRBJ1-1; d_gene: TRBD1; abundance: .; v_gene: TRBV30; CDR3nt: TGTGCCTGGAACAGGGGGCTGAACACTGAAGCTTTCTTT; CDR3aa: CAWNRGLNTEAFF
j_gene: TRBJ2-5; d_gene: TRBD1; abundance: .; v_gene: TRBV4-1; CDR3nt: TGCGCCAGCAGCCATGTGACAGGGGGAGAGACCCAGTACTTC; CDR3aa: CASSHVTGGETQYF
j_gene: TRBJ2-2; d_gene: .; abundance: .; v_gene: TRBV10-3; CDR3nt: TGTGCCATCAGTACAGGGTATTCCGCCGGGGAGCTGTTTTTT; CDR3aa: CAISTGYSAGELFF
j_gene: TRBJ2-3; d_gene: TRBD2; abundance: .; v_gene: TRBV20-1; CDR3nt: TGCAGTGCTGCTAGCGGGAGAAGCGCAGATACGCAGTATTTT; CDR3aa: CSAASGRSADTQYF
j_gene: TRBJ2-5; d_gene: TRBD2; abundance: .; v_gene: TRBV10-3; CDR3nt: TGTGCCATCACTGCGCGGCAGGGAGGGATCCAAGAGACCCAGTACTTC; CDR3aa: CAITARQGGIQETQYF
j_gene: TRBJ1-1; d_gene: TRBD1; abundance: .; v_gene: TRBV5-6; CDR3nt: TGTGCCAGCAGCTGGGAAGGGGGCGAAGCTTTCTTT; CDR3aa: CASSWEGGEAFF
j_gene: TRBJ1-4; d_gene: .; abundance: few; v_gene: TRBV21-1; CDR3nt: TGTGCCACCCAATTTAACAGGGTGAGAGAAAAACTGTTTTTT; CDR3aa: CATQFNRVREKLFF
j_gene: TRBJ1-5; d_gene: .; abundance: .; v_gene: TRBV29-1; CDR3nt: TGCAGCGTACGGGGTAGTAATAGCAATCAGCCCCAGCATTTT; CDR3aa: CSVRGSNSNQPQHF
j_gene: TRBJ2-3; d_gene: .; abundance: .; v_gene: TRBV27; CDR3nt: TGTGCCAGCAGTTCTCGGCAGTCTAGCACAGATACGCAGTATTTT; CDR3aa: CASSSRQSSTDTQYF
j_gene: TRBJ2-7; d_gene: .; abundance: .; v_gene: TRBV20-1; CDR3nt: TGCAGTGCTCTGAGCCTGGGGCCTAACGAGCAGTACTTC; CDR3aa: CSALSLGPNEQYF
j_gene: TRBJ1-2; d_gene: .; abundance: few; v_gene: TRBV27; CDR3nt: TGTGCCACCGGAGCAGGTGTCTCAGCGACCCGACCCTATGGCTACACCTTC; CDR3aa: CATGAGVSATRPYGYTF
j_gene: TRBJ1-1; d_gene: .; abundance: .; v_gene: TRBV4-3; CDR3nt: TGCGCCAGCAGCCAAGAAGGAGGGGTGAACACTGAAGCTTTCTTT; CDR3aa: CASSQEGGVNTEAFF
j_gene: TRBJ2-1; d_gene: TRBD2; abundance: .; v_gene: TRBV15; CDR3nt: TGTGCCACCAGCCGTTCTAGCGGGGTCTACAATGAGCAGTTCTTC; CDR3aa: CATSRSSGVYNEQFF
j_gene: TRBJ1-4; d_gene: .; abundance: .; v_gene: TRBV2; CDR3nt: TGTGCCAGCCAGGGCGGTAATGAAAAACTGTTTTTT; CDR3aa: CASQGGNEKLFF
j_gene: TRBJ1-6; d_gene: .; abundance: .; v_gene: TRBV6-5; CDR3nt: TGTGCCAGCAGTCGGGCGAATTCACCCCTCCACTTT; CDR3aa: CASSRANSPLHF
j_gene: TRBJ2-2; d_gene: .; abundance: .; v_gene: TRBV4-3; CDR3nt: TGCGCCAGCAGCCACAACGCCTTCACGAACACCGGGGAGCTGTTTTTT; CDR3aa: CASSHNAFTNTGELFF
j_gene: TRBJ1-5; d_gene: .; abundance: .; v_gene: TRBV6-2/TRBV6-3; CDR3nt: TGTGCCAGCAACTATGGGGGGAACAATCAGCCCCAGCATTTT; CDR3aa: CASNYGGNNQPQHF
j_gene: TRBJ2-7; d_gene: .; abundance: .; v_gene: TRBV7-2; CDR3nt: TGTGCCAGCAGCTTAGGGACTCAGAACGCCCTGTACTTC; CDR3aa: CASSLGTQNALYF
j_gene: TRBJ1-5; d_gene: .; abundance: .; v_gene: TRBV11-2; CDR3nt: TGTGCCAGCAGCTCGGACTTGAAACGCAATCAGCCCCAGCATTTT; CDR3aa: CASSSDLKRNQPQHF
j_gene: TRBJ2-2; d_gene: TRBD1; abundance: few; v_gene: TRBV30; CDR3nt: TGTGCCTGCCGGGACAGGGGCTCGAACACCGGGGAGCTGTTTTTT; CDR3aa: CACRDRGSNTGELFF
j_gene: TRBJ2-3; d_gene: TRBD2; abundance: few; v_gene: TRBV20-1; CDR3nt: TGCAGTGCTAGAGGAAGACTAGCGGGGAAAGATACGCAGTATTTT; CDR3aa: CSARGRLAGKDTQYF
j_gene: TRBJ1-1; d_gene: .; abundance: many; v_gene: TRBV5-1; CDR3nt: TGTGCCAGCAGCCTAGGGGCTGTGAACACTGAAGCTTTCTTT; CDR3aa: CASSLGAVNTEAFF
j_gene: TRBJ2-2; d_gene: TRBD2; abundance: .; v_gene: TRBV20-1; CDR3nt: TGCAGTGCTAGATCCCTAGCGGGAACGAACACCGGGGAGCTGTTTTTT; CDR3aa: CSARSLAGTNTGELFF
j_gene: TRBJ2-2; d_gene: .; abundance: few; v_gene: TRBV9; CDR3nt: TGTGCCAGCAGCCCCCGGGCCATCGGTGGGGAGCTGTTTTTT; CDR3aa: CASSPRAIGGELFF
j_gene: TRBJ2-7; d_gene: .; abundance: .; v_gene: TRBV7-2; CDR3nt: TGTGCCAGCAAGGGGGGAGTTTACGAGCAGTACTTC; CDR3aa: CASKGGVYEQYF
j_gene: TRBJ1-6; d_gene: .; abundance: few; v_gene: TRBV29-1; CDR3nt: TGCAGCGTTAGCAAGGGGGACTATAATTCACCCCTCCACTTT; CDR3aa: CSVSKGDYNSPLHF
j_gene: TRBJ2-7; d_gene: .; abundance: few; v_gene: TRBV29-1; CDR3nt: TGCAGCGTTGGTAGCAGGATCGACGAGCAGTACTTC; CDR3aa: CSVGSRIDEQYF
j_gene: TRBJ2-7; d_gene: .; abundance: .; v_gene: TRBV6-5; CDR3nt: TGTGCCAGCAGTTCTATCAGGGGTTCCTACGAGCAGTACTTC; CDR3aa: CASSSIRGSYEQYF
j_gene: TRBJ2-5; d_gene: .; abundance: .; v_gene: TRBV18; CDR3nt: TGTGCCAGCTCACCCCAACGGGAGACCCAGTACTTC; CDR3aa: CASSPQRETQYF
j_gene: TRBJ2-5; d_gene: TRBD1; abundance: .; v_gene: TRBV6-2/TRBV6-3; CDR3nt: TGTGCCAGCAGTACCCCCTGGGACAGGGGGGCGGAAGAGACCCAGTACTTC; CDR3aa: CASSTPWDRGAEETQYF
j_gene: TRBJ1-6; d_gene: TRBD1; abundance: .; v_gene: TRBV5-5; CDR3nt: TGTGCCAGCAGCCTGGACAGGGGGTGGTATTCACCCCTCCACTTT; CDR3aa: CASSLDRGWYSPLHF
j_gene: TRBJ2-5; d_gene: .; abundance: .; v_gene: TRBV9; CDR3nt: TGTGCCAGCAGCGTAGAAGGGGGGTTGGAAGAGACCCAGTACTTC; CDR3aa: CASSVEGGLEETQYF
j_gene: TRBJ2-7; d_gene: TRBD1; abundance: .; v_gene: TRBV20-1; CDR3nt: TGCAGTGCGGGGGACAGGGGGCCTTACGAGCAGTACTTC; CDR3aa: CSAGDRGPYEQYF
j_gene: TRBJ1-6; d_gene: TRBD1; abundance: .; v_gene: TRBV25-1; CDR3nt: TGTGCCAGCAGCGTCTCCGGGACAGGGGTGGATTCACCCCTCCACTTT; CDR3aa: CASSVSGTGVDSPLHF
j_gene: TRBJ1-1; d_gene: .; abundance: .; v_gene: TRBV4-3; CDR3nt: TGCGCCAGCAGCCAAGACGCACAGGGATACACTGAAGCTTTCTTT; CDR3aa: CASSQDAQGYTEAFF
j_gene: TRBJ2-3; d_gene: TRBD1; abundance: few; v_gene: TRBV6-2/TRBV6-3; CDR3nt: TGTGCCAGCAGTCATCCCGGGAGGCGGGGACAGGGGGGTACGCAGTATTTT; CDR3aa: CASSHPGRRGQGGTQYF
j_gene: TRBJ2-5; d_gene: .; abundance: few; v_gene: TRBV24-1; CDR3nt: TGTGCCACCAGTGATGCACAGGTTTTCGGGACCCAGTACTTC; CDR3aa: CATSDAQVFGTQYF
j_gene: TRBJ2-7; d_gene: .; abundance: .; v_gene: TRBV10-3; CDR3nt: TGTGCCATCAGTGAGTCGAAACGGAGGAGCGAGCAGTACTTC; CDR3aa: CAISESKRRSEQYF
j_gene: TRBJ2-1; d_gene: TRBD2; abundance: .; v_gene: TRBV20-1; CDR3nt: TGCAGTGCTAGAGCCACGGGGGGACTAGCTCGTAATGAGCAGTTCTTC; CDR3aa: CSARATGGLARNEQFF
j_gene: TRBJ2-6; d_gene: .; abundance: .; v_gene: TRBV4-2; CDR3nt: TGTGCCAGCAGCCAAGACGTAGGCTCTGGGGCCAACGTCCTGACTTTC; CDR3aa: CASSQDVGSGANVLTF
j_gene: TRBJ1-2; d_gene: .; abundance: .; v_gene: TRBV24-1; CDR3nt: TGTGCCACCAGTGATGTATCACAGGGCTACACCTTC; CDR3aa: CATSDVSQGYTF
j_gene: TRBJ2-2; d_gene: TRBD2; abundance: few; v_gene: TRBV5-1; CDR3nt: TGCGCCAGCAGCTTTCGGGGGACTAGCAAGGCGCGGGAGCTGTTTTTT; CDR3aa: CASSFRGTSKARELFF
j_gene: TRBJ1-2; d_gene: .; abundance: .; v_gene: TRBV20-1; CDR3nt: TGCAGTGCTAGAGTCGGCCCTAACCACTATGGCTACACCTTC; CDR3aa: CSARVGPNHYGYTF
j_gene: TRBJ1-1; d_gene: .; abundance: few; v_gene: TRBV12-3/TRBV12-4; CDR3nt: TGTGCCAGCAGTTTCGGAGGCGAGGGAGGTTTAGCTTTCTTT; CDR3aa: CASSFGGEGGLAFF
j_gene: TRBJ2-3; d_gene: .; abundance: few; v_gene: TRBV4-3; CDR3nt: TGCGCCAGCAGCCAAGCGTACAGTCGAACAGATACGCAGTATTTT; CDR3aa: CASSQAYSRTDTQYF
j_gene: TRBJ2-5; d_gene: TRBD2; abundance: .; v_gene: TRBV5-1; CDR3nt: TGCGCCAGCAGCCTAAGGGTAGCGGGGGAAGAGACCCAGTACTTC; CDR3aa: CASSLRVAGEETQYF
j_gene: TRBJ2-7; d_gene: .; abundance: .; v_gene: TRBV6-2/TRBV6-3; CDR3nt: TGCGCCAGCAGCAACAGAGACGGTGAAGCATCCTACGAGCAGTACTTC; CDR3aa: CASSNRDGEASYEQYF
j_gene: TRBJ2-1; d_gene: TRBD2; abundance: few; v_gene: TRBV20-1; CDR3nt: TGCAGTGCTAACTCGGGGGGGGCCACTGAGTTCTTC; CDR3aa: CSANSGGATEFF
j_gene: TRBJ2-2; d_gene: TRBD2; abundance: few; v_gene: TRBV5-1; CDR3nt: TGCGCCAGCAGTTCAGGGACTAGCGCGAACACCGGGGAGCTGTTTTTT; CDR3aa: CASSSGTSANTGELFF
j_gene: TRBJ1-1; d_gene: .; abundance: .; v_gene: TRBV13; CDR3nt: TGTGCCAGCAGCTTGTTTAGACAGCCAAACACTGAAGCTTCCTTT; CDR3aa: CASSLFRQPNTEASF
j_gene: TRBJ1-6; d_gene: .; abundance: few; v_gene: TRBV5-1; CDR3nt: TGCGCCAGCAGCCAGGAAGGGCCACGGAATTCACCCCTCCACTTT; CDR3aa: CASSQEGPRNSPLHF
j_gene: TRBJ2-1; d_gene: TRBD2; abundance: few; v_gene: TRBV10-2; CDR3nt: TGCGCCAGCAGTGAGTTCAGCGGGAGGGCCTCCAATGAGCAGTTCTTC; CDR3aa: CASSEFSGRASNEQFF
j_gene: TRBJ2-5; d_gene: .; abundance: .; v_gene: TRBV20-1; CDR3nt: TGCAGTGCTAGAGTGTTGAACCAAGAGACCCAGTACTTC; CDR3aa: CSARVLNQETQYF
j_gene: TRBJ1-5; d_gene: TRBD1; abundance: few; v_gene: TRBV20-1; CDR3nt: TGCAGTGCTAGAGTCCGCAGGGGGGAACATCAGCCCCAGCATTTT; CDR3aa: CSARVRRGEHQPQHF